The sequence of this TCR beta chain was determined in a study of cytomegalovirus exposure and HLA in healthy donors (dated by TCRdb to the late 2010s). For context, the study as a whole: In an earlier analysis of about 560 of the donors, 250 to 350 Gb of sequence data and 90 million to 120 million unique TCR beta sequences from approximately 180 million T cells were reported. An early release that covered some 630 HLA-typed donors contained approximately 300 gigabases of sequencing data and 75 million to 100 million unique TCR sequences. Of the roughly 400 genotyped donors, less than 85% were placed in the genetic ancestry cluster associated with self-reported Caucasian donors. The aim of the study was to test whether cataloging public T cell receptors could identify signatures of past pathogen exposure. The study profiled the T cell repertoires of 550 to 700 subjects by immunosequencing and related them to cytomegalovirus serostatus. Along with the approximately 620-subject first cohort, a separate validation cohort of 120 different subjects was used. The study combined high-throughput TCR immunosequencing, statistical association of individual TCRs with disease status, and machine learning to predict cytomegalovirus infection status. To study patterns of TCR occurrence, a later analysis re-analyzed previously published TCR beta repertoires from 700 or so donors and added high-resolution HLA genotyping. The later analysis used no new phenotypic data to find candidate immune exposures, relying instead on TCR beta sequences and their occurrence across donors. An earlier analysis of about 620 of the donors applied high-throughput TCR beta sequencing to assess whether each TCR beta V gene segment acted as functional or pseudogenic. Donor age, sex, ethnicity and CMV serostatus were compiled alongside the repertoire data. In a later genetic analysis, genome-wide SNP genotypes for about 65% of the roughly 700 donors were used, and that subset was treated as a discovery cohort. All discovery cohort repertoires had been generated on a single sequencing platform. HLA typing included class I and class II loci at four-digit resolution. The number of donors typed differed by locus, with about 629-630 for A, B, C, DRB1 and DQB1, 522 for DQA1, about 610 for DPA1, and under 490 for DPB1. Five DR-DQ haplotypes were treated as single units for association and clustering because of strong linkage in the cohort. On average, roughly 250,000 unique TCR beta nucleotide sequences were sequenced per donor among about 400 genotyped donors of the cohort, with roughly 19% of those sequences being non-productive. Study-level results and caveats: A further reported finding was that TCR beta sequences accurately predicted the HLA-A and HLA-B alleles for most subjects in the first cohort. Over 15 rarely observed V segments, including chromosome 9 orphons, were excluded from the earlier analysis of a few hundred of the donors because counts were too low. In a later analysis, the rate of TCR association differed among HLA loci, with DRB1 alleles having the most associated TCRs and HLA-C alleles having the fewest. A group of highly shared sequence variants was considered likely to be a technical artifact of the sequencing pipeline. Assigning TCR associations to individual alleles was difficult when HLA alleles, especially DR and DQ, strongly co-occurred. The study gave a list of 150 to 200 TCR beta chains associated with cytomegalovirus. In this cohort, only TCR beta chains were sequenced, and detectable features were limited by the absence of alpha or paired-chain data. According to a later analysis, parvovirus B19, influenza, CMV and Epstein-Barr virus appeared linked to several top co-occurrence clusters. In a later analysis, HLA-associated TCR beta chains were found to be more clonally expanded and to have lower generation probabilities than equally common non-associated chains. The only immune exposure information available for the cohort was CMV serostatus. At a false discovery rate of 0.05, a later analysis linked about 17,000 TCR beta sequences to specific HLA alleles. Presence/absence analyses assumed roughly uniform sequencing depth across donors, an assumption that may not hold. Broadly in line with IMGT annotations, most TCR beta V segments showed up in productive rearrangements about 87% or about 30% of the time in an earlier analysis of 450 to 600 of the donors. According to a later genetic analysis, donors in an Asian-associated ancestry cluster had fewer N-insertions in productive TCRs than the roughly 670-donor mean. Some IMGT-functional V segments, including TRBV6-2 and TRBV6-3, could not be told apart with the 87-base-pair reads, so those segments were excluded. According to a later analysis, most CMV-associated TCR beta chains appeared to be HLA-restricted, and the HLA associations seemed to be driven largely by CMV exposure. Three of the identified cytomegalovirus-associated TCR beta chains were confirmed in vitro to be specific for cytomegalovirus antigens. An association between a missense DCLRE1C variant and V-gene and J-gene trimming of TCR beta chains was found in a later genetic analysis and replicated in an independent cohort. Cytomegalovirus status was reported to be diagnosed by the classifier with high specificity and sensitivity in both the original and validation cohorts. It was suggested by the authors that the approach could potentially be generalized to other disease states and immunological phenotypes. Linkage disequilibrium might explain the correlated functional status among segregating V segments, but an unknown experimental factor could not be excluded. HLA typing was unavailable for some donors at each locus, so association tests used only the typed subset. While some public TCRs were present in many individuals, most TCR sequences turned up only very rarely across donors.

In total, approximately 610 healthy bone marrow donors made up the cohort. All cohort members were sampled while nominally healthy, although unrecorded immune exposures were likely present. The donor tested CMV seronegative, placing the donor among the roughly 340 seronegative members of the cohort. A peripheral blood sample was collected from each donor, and TCR beta sequencing was performed on peripheral blood mononuclear cells. Genomic DNA was extracted from the blood cell samples with the Qiagen DNeasy Blood Extraction Kit. The library was obtained by the immunoSEQ multiplex PCR assay. A mixture of 60 forward primers for TCR Vbeta segments and 13 reverse primers for TCR Jbeta segments was used in the multiplex PCR. The CDR3 region of rearranged TCR beta genes was amplified from genomic DNA with a multiplex PCR assay. The amplified TCR beta libraries were sequenced on the Illumina HiSeq System as 87-base-pair reads. The paper's data handling went like this. In a later analysis, 80 million or so unique TCR beta chains were counted across the approximately 620 repertoires, and roughly 9.9 million of these chains were shared by at least two donors. To remove PCR and sequencing errors, raw reads were error-corrected and collapsed into unique sequences using a nearest-neighbor algorithm that merged closely related sequences. Alignment of CDR3 sequences to IMGT reference sequences was used to assign V, D and J gene segments. For a sequence to be retained, at least a six-nucleotide match to both a V gene segment and a J gene segment was required. A rearrangement counted as productive if the CDR3 had no stop codons and remained in frame with V and J, and every other rearrangement counted as non-productive. Following IMGT convention, CDR3 was defined as the stretch from the second conserved V-encoded cysteine to the conserved J-encoded phenylalanine. The earlier analysis of around 640 of the donors excluded sequences that lacked an unambiguous match to a single V gene segment. An earlier analysis of a few hundred of the donors classified V segments as functional when productive rearrangements were above 56.7% and as segregating when the standard deviation between donors was above 5%. A statistical classification framework was built to diagnose cytomegalovirus status from the catalog of TCR beta chain sequences. V and J gene assignment, in a later analysis, came from comparing TCR nucleotide sequences with IMGT/GENE-DB human TR gene sequences. A later analysis assigned CDR3 sequences and most-parsimonious VDJ recombination scenarios with the TCRdist pipeline. In a later analysis, each TCR beta chain was defined by its CDR3 amino acid sequence together with its V-gene family, and reads without a unique V-gene family were excluded. In a later analysis, several hundred highly shared, low-generation-probability nucleotide sequences were removed to address suspected cross-contamination and a sequencing artifact. In a later analysis, a clonal expansion index was calculated for each public chain from normalized within-repertoire ranks of inferred template counts. In a later analysis, generation probabilities were computed using a VDJ recombination model fitted to out-of-frame rearrangements, and the results were checked against IGoR. In a later analysis, TCR-TCR, TCR-HLA and TCR-CMV co-occurrence was scored with hypergeometric tests, and a repertoire-size bias correction was applied to TCR pairs. A later analysis estimated false discovery rates by permuting HLA or CMV assignments 20 times. In a later analysis, co-occurring TCRs were grouped with DBSCAN, and TCRdist sequence similarity was added when clustering was performed within HLA-allele-positive subsets. Co-occurrence clustering excluded repertoires with fewer than 30,000 or more than 120,000 public chains, plus five with anomalous nucleotide sharing. In TCRdb, the immuneACCESS table is reduced to in-frame sequences with V and J assigned. These tables do not hold every clone; where another copy was compared, an unresolved V gene accounts for under half, and the others remain unexplained. V and J calls and clone size are copied from that table; D and trimming were computed from the DNA. Across this sample there are over 85,000 clones, with less than 10% seen only once. Roughly 2% of the sample is taken by the ten largest.

The germline V gene (reference sequence) yields LNHDA for CDR1 and SQIVND for CDR2. V lost 1 base and J lost 7 bases, and the count of bases not matched to a germline gene is 7. The CDR3 holds 15 amino acids from the cysteine to the phenylalanine. Of all the DNA, just the CDR3 is kept, 45 bases in frame from base 1. This clone was counted only a few times. It has no known antigen specificity. No base qualities exist here, and no much larger clone lies one base off it. The source of this sequence is a middle-aged man in good health and CMV-seronegative. The specimen was PBMCs. The rearrangement combines TRBV19 with TRBJ1-5, with 7 bases in between that match TRBD1. CDR3 region: CASSIGRQGMQPQHF. The nucleotide sequence reads TGTGCCAGTAGTATAGGGAGACAGGGTATGCAGCCCCAGCATTTT.